This T cell receptor beta chain was found in a study of cytomegalovirus exposure and HLA in healthy donors. CDR1 is MNHNS and CDR2 is SASEGT in the germline V gene. The CDR3 is 14 residues long. With 5 bases removed from V and 2 bases from J, the gap between germline ends came to 9 bases. PCR employed 60 Vbeta and 13 Jbeta primers. Clones were sequenced by immunoSEQ multiplex PCR, and TCRdb holds only the in-frame ones, with some missing. The profile shows around 170,000 clones, about four fifths of them singletons. Findings and caveats of the study: Most of the TCR beta V segments (in an earlier analysis) were productive either about 87% or about 30% of the time. Per published accounts, TCR beta sequences correctly predicted the HLA-A and HLA-B alleles of most subjects. Some V segments, including TRBV6-2 and TRBV6-3, were excluded as indistinguishable.

A note on this clone: Its target is unknown.

The sequence was collected from a boy between 2 and 10 years old in good health and CMV-seronegative. The chain joins TRBV6-1 to TRBJ1-4; unclear D gene. Sequenced: PBMCs. The CDR3 here is CASSRSSTNEKLFF. CDR3 coding DNA: TGTGCCAGCAGTCGATCCAGTACTAATGAAAAACTGTTTTTT.